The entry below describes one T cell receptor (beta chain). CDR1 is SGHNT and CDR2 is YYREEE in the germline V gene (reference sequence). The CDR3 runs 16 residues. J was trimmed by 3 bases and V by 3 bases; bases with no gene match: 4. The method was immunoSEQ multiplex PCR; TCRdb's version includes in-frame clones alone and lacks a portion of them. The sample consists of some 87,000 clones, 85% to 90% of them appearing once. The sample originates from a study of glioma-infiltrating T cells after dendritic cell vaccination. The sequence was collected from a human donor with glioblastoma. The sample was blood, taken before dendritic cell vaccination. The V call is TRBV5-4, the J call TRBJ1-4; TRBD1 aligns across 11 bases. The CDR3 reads CASSSGQGAANEKLFF. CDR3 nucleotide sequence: TGTGCCAGCAGCTCCGGACAGGGGGCAGCTAATGAAAAACTGTTTTTT.